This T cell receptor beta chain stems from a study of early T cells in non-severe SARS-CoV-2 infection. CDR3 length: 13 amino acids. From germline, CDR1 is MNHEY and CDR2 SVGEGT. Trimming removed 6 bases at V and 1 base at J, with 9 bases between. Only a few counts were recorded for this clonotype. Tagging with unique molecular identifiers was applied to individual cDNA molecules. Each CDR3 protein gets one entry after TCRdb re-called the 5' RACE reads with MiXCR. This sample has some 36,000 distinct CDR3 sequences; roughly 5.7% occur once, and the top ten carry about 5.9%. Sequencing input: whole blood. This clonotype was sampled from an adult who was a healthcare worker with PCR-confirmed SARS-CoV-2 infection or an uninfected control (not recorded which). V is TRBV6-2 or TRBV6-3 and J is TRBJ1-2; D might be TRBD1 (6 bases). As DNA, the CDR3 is TGTGCCAGCAGCGACAGGAATAACTATGGCTACACCTTC. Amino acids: CASSDRNNYGYTF.